Below are 5 T cell receptor beta chains sequenced from a single sample in a study of neoadjuvant anti-PD-1 for oral cavity cancer. This sample's time point: after neoadjuvant nivolumab, at surgical resection. TCRdb's table, derived via immunoSEQ multiplex PCR, lists solely in-frame clones and lacks some. The profile shows about 68,000 clones, roughly 81% of them singletons. Sequencing used PBMCs, obtained after nivolumab (anti-PD-1) treatment. These receptors all come from a person between 35 and 79 years old with oral cavity squamous cell carcinoma.

This chain links TRBV28 with TRBJ2-1; no definite D call. Per the germline V gene, CDR1 is MDHEN and CDR2 is SYDVKM. V was trimmed by 3 bases and J by 5 bases, leaving 11 bases between them. There are 14 residues in the CDR3. This CDR3 reads CASSFSYWNNEQFF. CDR3 nucleotides: TGTGCCAGCAGTTTCTCTTATTGGAACAATGAGCAGTTCTTC.

The gene calls are TRBV11-3 and TRBJ2-1; 8 positions match TRBD2. The CDR3 extends over 16 amino acids. Germline loops: CDR1 SGHNT, CDR2 YENEEA. Trimming removed 4 bases from V and 4 bases from J; junction bases left unmatched: 9. CDR3 in DNA: TGTGCCAGCAGCTCCCCCTCCAGCGGGGGTTACAATGAGCAGTTCTTC. Protein: CASSSPSSGGYNEQFF.

V is TRBV7-2 and J is TRBJ2-3, with 10 nucleotides matching TRBD2. The germline gives CDR1 SGHTA, CDR2 FQGNSA. Germline trimming cut 3 bases from V and 4 bases from J; bases unmatched to any gene: 4. The length of the CDR3 is 15 residues. CDR3 sequence (DNA): TGTGCCAGCAGCTTGCTAGCGGGAGTGGCAGATACGCAGTATTTT. Protein: CASSLLAGVADTQYF.

V usage is TRBV30 and J usage is TRBJ2-5; 13 nucleotides agree with TRBD2. The CDR3 is made up of 18 amino acids. V lost 3 bases, J lost 3 bases, and 13 bases stayed unmatched. CDR1 is GTSNPN and CDR2 is SVGIG in the germline V gene (reference sequence). CDR3 amino acids: CAWSPGMTSGRSKETQYF. CDR3 bases: TGTGCCTGGAGCCCTGGGATGACTAGCGGGAGGAGTAAAGAGACCCAGTACTTC.

This clone was picked up one time. The chain couples TRBV27 to TRBJ2-7, with a tentative D call TRBD1 (5 bases). Trimming left V 5 bases short and J 5 bases short, with 19 bases between. Germline CDR1 and CDR2: MNHEY and SMNVEV (reference sequence). CDR3 length: 15 amino acids. Here the CDR3 DNA reads TGTGCCAGCAGTATAGGGGTGGAAGGGCGCAACGAGCAGTACTTC. Protein product: CASSIGVEGRNEQYF.